This TCR beta chain originates from a study of T cell responses to AZD1222 COVID-19 vaccine. Measured with immunoSEQ multiplex PCR; TCRdb has only the in-frame clones, and not every one. The sample shows 95,000 to 150,000 clones, approximately 90% of them seen only once. The study's findings and limits: Reportedly, close to half of spike-specific TCRs are directed against unmutated variant regions. An increase in Spike-specific TCR breadth and depth was observed after two AZD1222 doses. It should be noted that donors were predominantly white British and more often female, and clonal diversity was possibly underestimated. Samples come after the peak T cell response, not at day 14.

On this clone itself: What it binds is unknown.

V trimming: 3 bases; J trimming: 3 bases; junction bases outside the gene matches: 8. The CDR3 spans 15 residues. Germline V gives CDR1 SGHRS, CDR2 YFSETQ. The source material was peripheral blood, sampled on day 0 of AZD1222 vaccination. The clonotype originates from an adult in good health. The chain uses TRBV5-1 and TRBJ1-2; 7 positions agree with TRBD1. This CDR3 is CASSWGTESYYGYTF. For the CDR3, the DNA is TGCGCCAGCAGCTGGGGGACAGAATCATACTATGGCTACACCTTC.